The T cell receptor (beta chain) described here comes from a study of cytomegalovirus exposure and HLA in healthy donors. The table came from immunoSEQ multiplex PCR; TCRdb's copy has only in-frame clones and leaves some out. The table lists some 140,000 clones, about 82% of them singletons. Separation from the roughly 600-subject first cohort characterized the roughly 120-subject validation cohort, to which the donors belonged. This CDR3 spans 14 amino acids. The V end lost 0 bases, the J end lost 8 bases, and 9 bases lay between the germline ends. Germline V gene lookup returns CDR1 SGHRS and CDR2 YFSETQ.

The TCR sequence derives from a human donor in good health. The chain has TRBV5-1 and TRBJ1-6, with D uncertain. Sequenced input: PBMCs. CDR3 coding DNA: TGCGCCAGCAGCTTGGCAGCGGCCTATTCACCCCTCCACTTT. This gives the protein CASSLAAAYSPLHF. The full variable domain, its missing parts supplied by reference TRBV5-1 and TRBJ1-6, is KAGVTQTPRYLIKTRGQQVTLSCSPISGHRSVSWYQQTPGQGLQFLFEYFSETQRNKGNFPGRFSGRQFSNSRSEMNVSTLELGDSALYLCASSLAAAYSPLHFGNGTRLTVT.